This T cell receptor (beta chain) was sequenced in a study of cytomegalovirus exposure and HLA in healthy donors. V was cut by 7 bases and J by 0 bases, with 7 bases left in between. CDR3 length equals 14 residues. Germline loops: CDR1 MNHEY, CDR2 SMNVEV (reference sequence). 60 Vbeta and 13 Jbeta primers were used in PCR. Using immunoSEQ multiplex PCR, the repertoire was profiled, and TCRdb retains in-frame clones only, with some absent. In the table there are about 170,000 clones, 70% to 90% of which are singletons. Source material: PBMCs. The source of this sequence is a man aged 18 to 35 in good health and CMV-seropositive. This chain connects TRBV27 to TRBJ1-6; TRBD1 might be the D (6 bases). The DNA for the CDR3 is TGTGCCAGCATGGACAGCTCCTATAATTCACCCCTCCACTTT. It codes for CASMDSSYNSPLHF.